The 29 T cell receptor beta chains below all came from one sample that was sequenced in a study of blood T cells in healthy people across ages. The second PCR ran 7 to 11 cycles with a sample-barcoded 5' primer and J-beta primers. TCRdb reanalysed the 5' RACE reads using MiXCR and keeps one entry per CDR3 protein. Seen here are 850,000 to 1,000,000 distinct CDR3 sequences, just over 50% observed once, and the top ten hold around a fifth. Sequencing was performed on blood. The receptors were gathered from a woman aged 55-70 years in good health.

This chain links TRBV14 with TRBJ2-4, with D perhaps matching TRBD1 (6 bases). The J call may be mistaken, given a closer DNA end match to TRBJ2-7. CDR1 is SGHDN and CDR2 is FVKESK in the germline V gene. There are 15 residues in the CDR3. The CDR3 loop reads CASSLAGQGHYEQYF. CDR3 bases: TGTGCCAGCAGTCTTGCCGGGCAGGGGCACTACGAGCAGTACTTC.

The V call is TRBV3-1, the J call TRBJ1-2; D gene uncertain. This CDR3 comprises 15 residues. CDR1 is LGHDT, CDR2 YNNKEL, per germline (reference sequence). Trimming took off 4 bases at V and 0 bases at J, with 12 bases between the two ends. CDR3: CASSPMAAANYGYTF. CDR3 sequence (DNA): TGTGCCAGCAGCCCTATGGCGGCGGCTAACTATGGCTACACCTTC.

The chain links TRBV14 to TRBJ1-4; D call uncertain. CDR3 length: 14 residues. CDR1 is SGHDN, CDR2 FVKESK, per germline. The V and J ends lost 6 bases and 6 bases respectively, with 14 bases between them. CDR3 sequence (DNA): TGTGCCAGCAGTCATTGGGAGTATGATGAAAAACTGTTTTTT. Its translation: CASSHWEYDEKLFF.

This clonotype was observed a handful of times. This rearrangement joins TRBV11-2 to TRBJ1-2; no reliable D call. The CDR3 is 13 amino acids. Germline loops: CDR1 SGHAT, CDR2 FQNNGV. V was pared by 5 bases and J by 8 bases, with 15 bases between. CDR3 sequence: CASSVVTGLGYTF. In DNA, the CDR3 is TGTGCCAGCAGCGTAGTTACGGGGTTGGGCTACACCTTC.

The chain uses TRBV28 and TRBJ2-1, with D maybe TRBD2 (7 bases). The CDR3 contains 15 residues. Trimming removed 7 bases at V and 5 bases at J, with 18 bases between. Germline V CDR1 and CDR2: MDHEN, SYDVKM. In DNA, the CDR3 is TGTGCCAGCACCGTAGGGGGGGTGGCGAACAATGAGCAGTTCTTC. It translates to CASTVGGVANNEQFF. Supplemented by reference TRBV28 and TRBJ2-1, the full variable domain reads DVKVTQSSRYLVKRTGEKVFLECVQDMDHENMFWYRQDPGLGLRLIYFSYDVKMKEKGDIPEGYSVSREKKERFSLILESASTNQTSMYLCASTVGGVANNEQFFGPGTRLTVL.

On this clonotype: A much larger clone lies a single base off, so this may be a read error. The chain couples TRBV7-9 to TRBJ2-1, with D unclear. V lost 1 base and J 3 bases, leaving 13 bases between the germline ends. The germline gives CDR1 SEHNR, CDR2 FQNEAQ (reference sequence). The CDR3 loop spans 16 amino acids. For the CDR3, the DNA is TGTGCCAGCAGCTTAGTTCTGGCGAGACACTACAATGAGCAGTTCTTC. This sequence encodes CASSLVLARHYNEQFF.

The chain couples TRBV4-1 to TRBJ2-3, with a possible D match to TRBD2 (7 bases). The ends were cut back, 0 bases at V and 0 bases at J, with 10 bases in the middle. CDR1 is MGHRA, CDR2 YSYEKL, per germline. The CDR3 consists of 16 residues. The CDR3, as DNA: TGCGCCAGCAGCCAAGAGGGGGGGGCTAGCACAGATACGCAGTATTTT. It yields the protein CASSQEGGASTDTQYF.

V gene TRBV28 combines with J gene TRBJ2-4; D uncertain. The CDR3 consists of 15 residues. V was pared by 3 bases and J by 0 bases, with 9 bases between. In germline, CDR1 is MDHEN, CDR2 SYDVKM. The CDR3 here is CASSFYQLAKNIQYF. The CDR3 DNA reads TGTGCCAGCAGTTTCTACCAGCTAGCCAAAAACATTCAGTACTTC.

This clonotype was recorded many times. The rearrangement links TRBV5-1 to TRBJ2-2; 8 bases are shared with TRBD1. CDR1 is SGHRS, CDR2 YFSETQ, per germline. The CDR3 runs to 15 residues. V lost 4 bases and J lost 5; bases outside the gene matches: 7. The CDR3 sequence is CASSGRTGWTGELFF. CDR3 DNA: TGCGCCAGCAGCGGCAGGACAGGGTGGACCGGGGAGCTGTTTTTT. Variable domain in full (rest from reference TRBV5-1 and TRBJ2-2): KAGVTQTPRYLIKTRGQQVTLSCSPISGHRSVSWYQQTPGQGLQFLFEYFSETQRNKGNFPGRFSGRQFSNSRSEMNVSTLELGDSALYLCASSGRTGWTGELFFGEGSRLTVL.

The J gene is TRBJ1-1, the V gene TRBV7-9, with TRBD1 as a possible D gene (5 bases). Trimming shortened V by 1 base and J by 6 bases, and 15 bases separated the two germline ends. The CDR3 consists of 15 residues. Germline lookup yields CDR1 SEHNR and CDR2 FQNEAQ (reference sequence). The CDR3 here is CASSLESIRGSEAFF. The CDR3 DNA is TGTGCCAGCAGCTTAGAATCAATCCGGGGGTCTGAAGCTTTCTTT.

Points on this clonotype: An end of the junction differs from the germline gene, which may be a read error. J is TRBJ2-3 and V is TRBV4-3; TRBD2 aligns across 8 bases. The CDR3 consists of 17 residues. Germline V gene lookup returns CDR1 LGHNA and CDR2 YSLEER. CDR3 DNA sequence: TGCGCCTGCAGCCAAGATGGAGCGGGAGTTGTTACAGATACGCAGTATTTT. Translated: CACSQDGAGVVTDTQYF.

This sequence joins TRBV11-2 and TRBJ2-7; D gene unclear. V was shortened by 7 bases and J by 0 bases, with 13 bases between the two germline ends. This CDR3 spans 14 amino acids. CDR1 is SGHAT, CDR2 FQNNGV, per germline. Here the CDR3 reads CASTSWVSSYEQYF. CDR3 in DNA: TGTGCCAGCACCTCGTGGGTGAGCTCCTACGAGCAGTACTTC.

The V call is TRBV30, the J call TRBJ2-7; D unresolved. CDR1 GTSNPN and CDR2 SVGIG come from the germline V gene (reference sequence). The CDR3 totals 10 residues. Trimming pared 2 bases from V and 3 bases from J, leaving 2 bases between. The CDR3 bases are TGTGCCTGGAGTAACTACGAGCAGTACTTC. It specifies CAWSNYEQYF.

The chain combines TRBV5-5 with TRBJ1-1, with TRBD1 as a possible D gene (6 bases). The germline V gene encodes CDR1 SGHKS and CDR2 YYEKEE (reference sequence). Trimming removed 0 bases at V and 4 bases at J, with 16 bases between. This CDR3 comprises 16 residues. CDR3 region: CASSLGRGGPGTEAFF. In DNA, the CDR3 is TGTGCCAGCAGCTTGGGCCGGGGGGGCCCGGGCACTGAAGCTTTCTTT.

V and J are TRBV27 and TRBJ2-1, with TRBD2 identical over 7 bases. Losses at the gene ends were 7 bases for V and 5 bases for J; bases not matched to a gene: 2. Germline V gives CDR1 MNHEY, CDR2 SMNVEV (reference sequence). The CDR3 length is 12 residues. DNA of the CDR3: TGTGCCAGCATGGGGAGGGACAATGAGCAGTTCTTC. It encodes CASMGRDNEQFF.

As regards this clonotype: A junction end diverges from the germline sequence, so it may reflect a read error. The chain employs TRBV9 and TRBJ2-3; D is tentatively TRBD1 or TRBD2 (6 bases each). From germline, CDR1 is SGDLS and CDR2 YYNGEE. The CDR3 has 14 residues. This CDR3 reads CASSGGGWTDTQYF. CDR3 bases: TGTGCTAGCAGCGGAGGGGGGTGGACAGATACGCAGTATTTT.

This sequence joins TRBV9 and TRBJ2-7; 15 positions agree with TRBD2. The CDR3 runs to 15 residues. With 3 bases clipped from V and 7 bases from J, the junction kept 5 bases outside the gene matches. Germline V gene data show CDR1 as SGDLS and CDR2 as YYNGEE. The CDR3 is CASSGSGTSGREQYF. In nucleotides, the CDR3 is TGTGCCAGCAGCGGCTCCGGGACTAGCGGGAGGGAGCAGTACTTC.

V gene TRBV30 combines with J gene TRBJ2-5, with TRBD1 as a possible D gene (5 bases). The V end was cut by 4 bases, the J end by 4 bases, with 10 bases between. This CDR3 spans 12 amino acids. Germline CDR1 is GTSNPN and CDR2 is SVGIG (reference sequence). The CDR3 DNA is TGTGCCTGGAACAGGATTGCAGAGACCCAGTACTTC. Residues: CAWNRIAETQYF.

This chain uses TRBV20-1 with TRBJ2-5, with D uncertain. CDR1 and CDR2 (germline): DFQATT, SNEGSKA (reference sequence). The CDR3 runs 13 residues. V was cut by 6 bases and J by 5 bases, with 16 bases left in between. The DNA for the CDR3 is TGCAGTGCCCCCGGACCTCACCGGGAGACCCAGTACTTC. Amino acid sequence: CSAPGPHRETQYF.

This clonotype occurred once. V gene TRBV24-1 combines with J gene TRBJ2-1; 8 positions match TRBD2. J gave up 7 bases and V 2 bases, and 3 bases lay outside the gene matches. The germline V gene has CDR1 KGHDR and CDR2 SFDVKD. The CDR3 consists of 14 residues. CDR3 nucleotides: TGTGCCACCAGTGATTATGCTAGCGGGAATGAGCAGTTCTTC. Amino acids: CATSDYASGNEQFF.

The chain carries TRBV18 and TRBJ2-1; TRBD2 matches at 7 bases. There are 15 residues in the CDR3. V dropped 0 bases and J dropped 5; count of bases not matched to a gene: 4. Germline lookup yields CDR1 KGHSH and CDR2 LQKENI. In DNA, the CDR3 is TGTGCCAGCTCACCACCAAGCGGGACTAACAATGAGCAGTTCTTC. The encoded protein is CASSPPSGTNNEQFF.

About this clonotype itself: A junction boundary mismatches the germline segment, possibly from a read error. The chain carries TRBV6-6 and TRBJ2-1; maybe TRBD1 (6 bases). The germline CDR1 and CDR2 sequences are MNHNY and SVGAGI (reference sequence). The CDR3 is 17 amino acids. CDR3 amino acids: CAGSPLTLSDRYNEQFF. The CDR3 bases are TGTGCCGGCAGTCCCCTAACCCTATCAGACAGGTACAATGAGCAGTTCTTC.

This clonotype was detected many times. CDR3 sequence: CASSPNQGGETQYF. The CDR3 DNA sequence: TGTGCCAGCAGTCCCAATCAGGGGGGAGAGACCCAGTACTTC. This chain connects TRBV6-5 to TRBJ2-5; a possible D gene is TRBD1 (7 bases). V was clipped by 5 bases and J by 4 bases, with 14 bases between them. This CDR3 has 14 residues. Germline CDR1 reads MNHEY; CDR2 reads SVGAGI.

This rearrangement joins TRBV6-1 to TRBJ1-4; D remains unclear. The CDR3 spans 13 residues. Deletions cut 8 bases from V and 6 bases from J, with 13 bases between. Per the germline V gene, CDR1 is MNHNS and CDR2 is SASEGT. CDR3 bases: TGTGCCAGCGCGTCTCTCGGGTATGAAAAACTGTTTTTT. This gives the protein CASASLGYEKLFF.

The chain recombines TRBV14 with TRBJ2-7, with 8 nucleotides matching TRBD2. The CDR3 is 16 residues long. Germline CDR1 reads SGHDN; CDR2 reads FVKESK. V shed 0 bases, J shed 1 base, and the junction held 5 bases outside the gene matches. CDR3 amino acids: CASSQEVGGRSYEQYF. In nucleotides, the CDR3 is TGTGCCAGCAGCCAAGAGGTGGGCGGGAGGTCCTACGAGCAGTACTTC. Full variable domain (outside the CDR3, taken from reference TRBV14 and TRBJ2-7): EAGVTQFPSHSVIEKGQTVTLRCDPISGHDNLYWYRRVMGKEIKFLLHFVKESKQDESGMPNNRFLAERTGGTYSTLKVQPAELEDSGVYFCASSQEVGGRSYEQYFGPGTRLTVT.

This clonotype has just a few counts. CDR3 amino acids: CASSPFVGGGVDEKLFF. In DNA form, the CDR3 reads TGTGCCAGCAGCCCCTTTGTGGGGGGGGGCGTAGATGAAAAACTGTTTTTT. J is TRBJ1-4 and V is TRBV3-1; maybe TRBD1 (6 bases). This CDR3 has 17 residues. CDR1 is LGHDT and CDR2 is YNNKEL in the germline V gene (reference sequence). Deletions cut 4 bases from V and 6 bases from J, with 21 bases between.

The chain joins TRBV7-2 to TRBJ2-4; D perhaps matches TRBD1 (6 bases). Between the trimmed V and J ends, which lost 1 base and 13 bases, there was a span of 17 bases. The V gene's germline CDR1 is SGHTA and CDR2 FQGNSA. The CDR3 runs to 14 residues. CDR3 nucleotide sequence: TGTGCCAGCAGCTTAGAGGCAGGGGAGTTCGGGCAGTACTTC. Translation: CASSLEAGEFGQYF.

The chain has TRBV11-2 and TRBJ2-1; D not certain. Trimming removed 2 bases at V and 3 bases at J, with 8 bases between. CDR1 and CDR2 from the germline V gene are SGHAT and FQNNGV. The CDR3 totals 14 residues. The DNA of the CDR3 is TGTGCCAGCAGCTTAATGGAGTTCTACAATGAGCAGTTCTTC. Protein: CASSLMEFYNEQFF.

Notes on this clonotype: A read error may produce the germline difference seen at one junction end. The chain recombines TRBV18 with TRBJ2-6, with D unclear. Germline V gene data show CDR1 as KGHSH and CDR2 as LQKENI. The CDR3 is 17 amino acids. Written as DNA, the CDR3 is TGTGCCAGCTCCCCACGGCTCTCTGTGATTGGGGCCAACGTCCTGACTTTC. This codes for CASSPRLSVIGANVLTF.